This TCR beta chain was sequenced during a study of healthy donors' naive CD4 and CD8 T cells. Study observations and caveats: Reportedly, most V and J gene segments showed naive CD4+ versus CD8+ bias. Roughly 13% of CD4/CD8 propensity variance appeared explained by V, J and CDR3 charge.

There are 11 residues in the CDR3. A remark on this clonotype: Its antigen remains unidentified.

TCR libraries were built from about 500 ng of total RNA by linear amplification. TCRdb passed the reads through MiXCR, listing each CDR3 protein once. The table lists some 190,000 distinct CDR3 sequences, 65% to 75% of them singletons. Sequences were obtained from naive CD4+ and CD8+ T cells sorted from blood, pooled from several donors. The sequence derives from a pool of human donors in good health; the sample pools cells from several healthy donors. The genes are TRBV12-3 or TRBV12-4 and TRBJ2-5; D unclear. The CDR3 sequence: CASGLGETQYF. CDR3 sequence (DNA): TGTGCTAGTGGTCTAGGGGAGACCCAGTACTTC.